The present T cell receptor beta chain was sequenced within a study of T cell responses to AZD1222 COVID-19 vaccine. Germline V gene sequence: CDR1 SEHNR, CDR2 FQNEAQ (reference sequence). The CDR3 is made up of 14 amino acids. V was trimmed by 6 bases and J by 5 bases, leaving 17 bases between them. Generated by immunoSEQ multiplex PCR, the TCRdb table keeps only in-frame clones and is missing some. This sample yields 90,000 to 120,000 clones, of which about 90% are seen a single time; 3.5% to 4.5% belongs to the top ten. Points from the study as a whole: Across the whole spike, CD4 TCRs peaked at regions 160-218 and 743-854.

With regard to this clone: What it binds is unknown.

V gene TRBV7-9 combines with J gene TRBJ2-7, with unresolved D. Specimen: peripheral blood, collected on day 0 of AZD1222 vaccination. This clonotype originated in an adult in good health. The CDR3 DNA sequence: TGTGCCAGCAGTGCCCACTCTTTGCAGGACGAGCAGTACTTC. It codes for CASSAHSLQDEQYF.